Listed below are T cell receptor beta chains from one sample, sequenced in a study of blood T cell repertoires in COVID-19. The data were produced by immunoSEQ multiplex PCR, yet TCRdb's version contains in-frame clones alone and is incomplete. The profile shows over 70,000 clones, around 83% of them singletons. The sequenced material came from peripheral blood. These TCRs come from a man aged 30 to 39 with COVID-19, enrolled during active disease. The CDR3 runs from the conserved cysteine through the conserved F or W. D genes are given only for firm matches. Not every row has a clone size; where given, it reads once, few, many or a size class.

v_call	j_call	clone_size	d_call	cdr3_aa	cdr3_nt
TRBV6-2/TRBV6-3	TRBJ2-7	-	-	CASSSWGLSSYEQYF	TGTGCCAGCAGTTCTTGGGGCTTGAGCTCCTACGAGCAGTACTTC
TRBV2	TRBJ1-5	-	-	CASSGETVNQPQHF	TGTGCCAGCAGTGGGGAGACGGTTAATCAGCCCCAGCATTTT
TRBV9	TRBJ2-3	-	-	CASSRQITDTQYF	TGTGCCAGCAGTCGACAGATTACAGATACGCAGTATTTT
TRBV20-1	TRBJ2-1	-	TRBD2	CSAAGTSQFF	TGCAGTGCCGCCGGGACTAGCCAGTTCTTC
TRBV29-1	TRBJ1-5	-	TRBD1	CSVATGNSNQPQHF	TGCAGCGTTGCGACAGGGAATAGCAATCAGCCCCAGCATTTT
TRBV29-1	TRBJ2-3	-	TRBD2	CSVWTSGRTDTQYF	TGCAGCGTATGGACTAGCGGGAGGACAGATACGCAGTATTTT
TRBV3-1/TRBV3-2	TRBJ2-2	-	TRBD1	CASSRRDRGRPGELFF	TGTGCCAGCAGTCGCCGGGACAGGGGGCGGCCCGGGGAGCTGTTTTTT
TRBV25-1	TRBJ1-4	-	-	CASSEVGTNEKLFF	TGTGCCAGCAGTGAGGTCGGAACTAATGAAAAACTGTTTTTT
TRBV3-1/TRBV3-2	TRBJ2-1	-	-	CASSQAQGDEQFF	TGTGCCAGCAGCCAAGCCCAAGGAGATGAGCAGTTCTTC
TRBV9	TRBJ2-7	-	-	CASSVGPSAPYEQYF	TGTGCCAGCAGCGTGGGCCCATCGGCTCCCTACGAGCAGTACTTC
TRBV6-5	TRBJ2-1	-	TRBD2	CASSYSRGRAREQFF	TGTGCCAGCAGTTACTCGCGCGGGAGGGCCAGGGAGCAGTTCTTC
TRBV7-3	TRBJ1-1	-	-	CASSQGQNTEAFF	TGTGCCAGCAGCCAAGGACAGAACACTGAAGCTTTCTTT
TRBV5-1	TRBJ1-6	once	TRBD1	CASSSGTGGSPLHF	TGCGCCAGCAGCTCGGGGACAGGGGGTTCACCCCTCCACTTT
TRBV25-1	TRBJ2-2	many	TRBD2	CASGAGTSDTGELFF	TGTGCCAGCGGAGCTGGGACTAGCGATACCGGGGAGCTGTTTTTT
TRBV19	TRBJ1-5	-	-	CASTPQGSRLRQQPQHF	TGTGCCAGTACGCCCCAGGGCAGTAGACTGCGGCAGCAGCCCCAGCATTTT
TRBV7-6	TRBJ1-2	-	-	CASSLESVGGLLRGYTF	TGTGCCAGCAGCTTAGAATCGGTGGGTGGACTTTTACGTGGCTACACCTTC
TRBV2	TRBJ1-4	-	TRBD1	CASRPGQGSLLFF	TGTGCCAGCAGGCCTGGACAGGGGAGTTTACTGTTTTTT
TRBV5-1	TRBJ1-1	-	-	CASSPSSGVEAFF	TGCGCCAGCAGCCCGAGTTCGGGGGTTGAAGCTTTCTTT
TRBV2	TRBJ2-2	-	-	CASTGQRALSTGELFF	TGTGCCAGCACTGGTCAGCGGGCCCTTAGCACCGGGGAGCTGTTTTTT
TRBV2	TRBJ2-7	few	-	CASFGGLGYEQYF	TGTGCCAGCTTCGGGGGATTAGGGTACGAGCAGTACTTC
TRBV25-1	TRBJ2-2	-	TRBD1	CASSGSRDSTGELFF	TGTGCCAGCAGTGGGTCCCGGGACAGTACCGGGGAGCTGTTTTTT
TRBV9	TRBJ2-7	-	TRBD1	CASSPTTGNEQYF	TGTGCCAGCAGCCCTACGACAGGGAACGAGCAGTACTTC
TRBV7-9	TRBJ2-1	-	-	CASSLSRGPSYNEQFF	TGTGCCAGCAGCTTATCGCGGGGGCCCTCCTACAATGAGCAGTTCTTC